The present T cell receptor (beta chain) was sequenced within a study of T cell changes during pregnancy in multiple sclerosis. Germline V gives CDR1 SGHNT, CDR2 YYREEE (reference sequence). This CDR3 is 13 amino acids long. Trimming took 0 bases from V and 3 from J, leaving 7 bases between them. The data were produced by immunoSEQ multiplex PCR, yet TCRdb's version contains in-frame clones alone and is incomplete. Among tens of thousands of clones, 95% to 97% were seen once, and the ten largest hold roughly 0.8%. This receptor was obtained from a female donor with multiple sclerosis, enrolled in a pregnancy study. The sample consisted of peripheral blood, taken in the second trimester of pregnancy. This chain connects TRBV5-4 to TRBJ2-7; D is uncertain. CDR3 in DNA: TGTGCCAGCAGCTTGGGCAAGAGCTACGAGCAGTACTTC. Protein product: CASSLGKSYEQYF.